This T cell receptor (beta chain) was obtained from a study of blood T cells in healthy people across ages. Study-level information: The template switching approach captured approximately one barcoded beta molecule for every two T cells.

Germline assignment: CDR1 DFQATT and CDR2 SNEGSKA (reference sequence). V was trimmed by 3 bases and J by 9 bases, leaving 18 bases between them. The CDR3 consists of 14 residues. A sample-barcoded 5' primer and a J-beta primer mix were used in a second PCR of about 6 to 12 cycles. Each CDR3 protein is one row after TCRdb ran MiXCR on the 5' RACE reads. The profile covers hundreds of thousands of distinct CDR3 sequences, with 32% appearing a single time and just over 15% taken by the ten largest. This clonotype was seen many times. V is TRBV20-1 and J is TRBJ2-1, with a tentative D call TRBD2 (6 bases). The sequenced material came from blood. The receptor comes from a woman aged 80 or over in good health. For the CDR3, the DNA is TGCAGTGCTAGGGCTGGGACTCCGGCGCGTGAGCAGTTCTTC. Protein: CSARAGTPAREQFF.